These 9 T cell receptor beta chains originate from one sample sequenced in a study of T cell changes during pregnancy in multiple sclerosis. TCRdb keeps only in-frame clones here, not all; method: immunoSEQ multiplex PCR. The data show around 49,000 clones, approximately 95% seen once. The sequenced sample was CD8+ T cells from peripheral blood mononuclear cells, obtained in the first trimester of pregnancy. The receptors stem from a female donor with multiple sclerosis, enrolled in a pregnancy study.

V is TRBV5-5 and J is TRBJ1-2; 8 nucleotides agree with TRBD1. Trimming removed 0 bases from V and 4 bases from J; junction bases left unmatched: 5. This CDR3 is 15 amino acids long. CDR1 is SGHKS, CDR2 YYEKEE, per germline (reference sequence). The DNA of the CDR3 is TGTGCCAGCAGCTTGGAGCGACAGGGGTTCTATGGCTACACCTTC. It encodes CASSLERQGFYGYTF.

The V gene is TRBV18, the J gene TRBJ1-3; D gene uncertain. Looked up from germline, CDR1 is KGHSH and CDR2 is LQKENI. V was pared by 3 bases and J by 0 bases, with 9 bases between. The CDR3 extends over 15 amino acids. CDR3 bases: TGTGCCAGCTCACCCGACACCGCCTCTGGAAACACCATATATTTT. It encodes CASSPDTASGNTIYF.

CDR3 coding DNA: TGTGCCAGCAGTTTTCGCAACAGGGACGCCTACGAGCAGTACTTC. Translating it yields CASSFRNRDAYEQYF. V usage is TRBV27 and J usage is TRBJ2-7; possible D gene TRBD1, 6 bases. This CDR3 has 15 residues. Deletions cut 3 bases from V and 2 bases from J, with 14 bases between. The germline CDR1 and CDR2 sequences are MNHEY and SMNVEV (reference sequence).

The rearrangement joins TRBV9 to TRBJ2-7; 9 nucleotides align to TRBD1. Germline V gene lookup returns CDR1 SGDLS and CDR2 YYNGEE. The CDR3 extends over 15 amino acids. V was pared by 1 base and J by 3 bases, with 5 bases of the junction left unmatched. The CDR3 DNA is TGTGCCAGCAGCGTATCCGGGACAGGGTTCTACGAGCAGTACTTC. Protein: CASSVSGTGFYEQYF.

The genes are TRBV7-9 and TRBJ1-5; D gene unclear. CDR3 length: 15 residues. Germline-derived CDR1 and CDR2 are SEHNR and FQNEAQ (reference sequence). V lost 4 bases and J lost 0, with 10 bases in between. The CDR3 DNA is TGTGCCAGCAGCTCCGCGGAAGATAGCAATCAGCCCCAGCATTTT. This sequence encodes CASSSAEDSNQPQHF.

The chain joins TRBV28 to TRBJ1-5; no reliable D call. The germline CDR1 and CDR2 sequences are MDHEN and SYDVKM. V lost 8 bases and J 5 bases, leaving 4 bases between the germline ends. The CDR3 extends over 10 amino acids. CDR3 residues: CASGHQPQHF. The CDR3 nucleotides read TGTGCCAGCGGGCATCAGCCCCAGCATTTT.

The gene calls are TRBV4-1 and TRBJ1-2, with a weak D call TRBD1 (6 bases). The CDR3 covers 15 residues. The V end lost 3 bases, the J end lost 6 bases, and 17 bases lay between the germline ends. The germline V gene has CDR1 MGHRA and CDR2 YSYEKL. CDR3 bases: TGCGCCAGCAGCCACCTTAGGGGGGGGAGCGATGGCTACACCTTC. This encodes CASSHLRGGSDGYTF.

The gene calls are TRBV4-1 and TRBJ1-1; weak D call: TRBD1 (5 bases). CDR1 and CDR2 (germline): MGHRA, YSYEKL. The ends were cut back, 8 bases at V and 4 bases at J, with 20 bases in the middle. The CDR3 has 15 amino acids. The CDR3 spells CASASQGGGITEAFF. As DNA, the CDR3 is TGCGCCAGCGCGTCCCAGGGTGGAGGGATCACTGAAGCTTTCTTT.

The genes are TRBV5-1 and TRBJ2-2; the D gene is possibly TRBD1 (5 bases). With 4 bases removed from V and 8 bases from J, the gap between germline ends came to 18 bases. The CDR3 totals 15 residues. Germline V CDR1 and CDR2: SGHRS, YFSETQ. Written as DNA, the CDR3 is TGCGCCAGCAGCCTCGAAGGGGCCTTCATGGGGGAGCTGTTTTTT. Translated: CASSLEGAFMGELFF.